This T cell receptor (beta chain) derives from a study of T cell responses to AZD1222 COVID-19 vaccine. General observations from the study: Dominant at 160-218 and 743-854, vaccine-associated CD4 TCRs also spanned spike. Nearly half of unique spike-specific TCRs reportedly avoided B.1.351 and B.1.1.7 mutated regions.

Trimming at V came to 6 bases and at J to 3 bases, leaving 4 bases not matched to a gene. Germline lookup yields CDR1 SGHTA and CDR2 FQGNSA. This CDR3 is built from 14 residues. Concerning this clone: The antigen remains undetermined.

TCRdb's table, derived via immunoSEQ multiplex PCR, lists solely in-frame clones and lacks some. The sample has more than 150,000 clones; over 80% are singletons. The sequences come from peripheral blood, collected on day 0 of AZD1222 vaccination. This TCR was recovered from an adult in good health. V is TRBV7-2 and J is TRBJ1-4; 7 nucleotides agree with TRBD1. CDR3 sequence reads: CASSPGGSNEKLFF. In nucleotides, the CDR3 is TGTGCCAGCAGTCCAGGGGGTTCTAATGAAAAACTGTTTTTT.